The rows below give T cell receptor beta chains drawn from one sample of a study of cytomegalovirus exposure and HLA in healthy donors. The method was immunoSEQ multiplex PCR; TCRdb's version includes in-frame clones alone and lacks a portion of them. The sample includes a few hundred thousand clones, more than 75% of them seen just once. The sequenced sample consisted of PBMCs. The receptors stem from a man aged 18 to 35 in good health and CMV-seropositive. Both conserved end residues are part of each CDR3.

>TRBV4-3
CASSQDPTNNEQFF
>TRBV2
CASSEEGHASF
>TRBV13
CASSLGTGVDEQFF
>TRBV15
CATSSSAGLLGETQYF
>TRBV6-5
CASSLNQDRFYGYTF
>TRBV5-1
CASSRGTQELEAFF
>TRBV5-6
CASRDRDREYEQYF
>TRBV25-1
CASTHSSTNEKLFF
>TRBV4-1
CASSQLGGGQPQHF
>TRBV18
CASSPTGGYEQYF
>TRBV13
CASSRNSENIQYF
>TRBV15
CATSRGVSGLNTEAFF
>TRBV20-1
CSAIKLDEQFF
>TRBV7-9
CASSLSAGRLADTQYF
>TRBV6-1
CASSEHPLAGTYNEQFF
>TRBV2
CASSEVSQGIKTYGYTF
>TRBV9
CASSVEEGDTQYF
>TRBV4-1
CASSQISGQETYEQYF
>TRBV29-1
CSVGGGLNYGYTF
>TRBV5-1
CASSLELGHLTEAFF
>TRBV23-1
CASSPGGTGDTYEQYF
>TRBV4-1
CASSHAGLAGPKNIQYF
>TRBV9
CASSVGGDSVSNYGYTF